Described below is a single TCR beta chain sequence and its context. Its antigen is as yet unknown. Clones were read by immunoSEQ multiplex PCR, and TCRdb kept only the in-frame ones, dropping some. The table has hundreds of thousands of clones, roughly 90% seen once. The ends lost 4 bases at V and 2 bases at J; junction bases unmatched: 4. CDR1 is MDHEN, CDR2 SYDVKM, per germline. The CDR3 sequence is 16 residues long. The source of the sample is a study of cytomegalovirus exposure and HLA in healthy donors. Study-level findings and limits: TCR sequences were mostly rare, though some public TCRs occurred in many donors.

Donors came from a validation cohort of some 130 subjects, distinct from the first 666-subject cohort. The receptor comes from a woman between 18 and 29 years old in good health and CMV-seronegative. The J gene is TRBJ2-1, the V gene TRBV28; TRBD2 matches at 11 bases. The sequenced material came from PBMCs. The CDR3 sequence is CASSSTSGGTYNEQFF. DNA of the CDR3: TGTGCCAGCAGTTCCACTAGCGGGGGAACCTACAATGAGCAGTTCTTC.